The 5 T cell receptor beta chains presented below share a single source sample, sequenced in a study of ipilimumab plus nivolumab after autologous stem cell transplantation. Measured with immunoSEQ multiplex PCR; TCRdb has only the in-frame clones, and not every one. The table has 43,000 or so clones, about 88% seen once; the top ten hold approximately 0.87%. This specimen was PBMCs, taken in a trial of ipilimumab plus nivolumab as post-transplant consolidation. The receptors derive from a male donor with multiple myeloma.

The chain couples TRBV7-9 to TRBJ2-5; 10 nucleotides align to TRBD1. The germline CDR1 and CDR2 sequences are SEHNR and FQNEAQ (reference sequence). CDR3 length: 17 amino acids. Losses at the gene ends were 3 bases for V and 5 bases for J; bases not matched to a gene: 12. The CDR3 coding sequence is TGTGCCAGCAGCTTCCCGGGACAGGGGCCGAGGGGGGAGACCCAGTACTTC. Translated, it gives CASSFPGQGPRGETQYF.

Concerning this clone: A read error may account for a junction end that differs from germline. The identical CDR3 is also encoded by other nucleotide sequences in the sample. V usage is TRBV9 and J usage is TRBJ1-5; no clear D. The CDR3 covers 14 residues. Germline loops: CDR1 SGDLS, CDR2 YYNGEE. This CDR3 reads CASSVGPSNQPQHF. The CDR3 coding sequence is TGTGCCAGCAGCGTAGGGCCGAGCAATCAGCCCCAACATTTT.

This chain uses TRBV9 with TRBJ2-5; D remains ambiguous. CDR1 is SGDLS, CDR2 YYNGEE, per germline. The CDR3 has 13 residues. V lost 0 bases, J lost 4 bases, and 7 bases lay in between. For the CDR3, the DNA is TGTGCCAGCAGCGTAGACCCCCGAGAGACCCAGTACTTC. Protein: CASSVDPRETQYF.

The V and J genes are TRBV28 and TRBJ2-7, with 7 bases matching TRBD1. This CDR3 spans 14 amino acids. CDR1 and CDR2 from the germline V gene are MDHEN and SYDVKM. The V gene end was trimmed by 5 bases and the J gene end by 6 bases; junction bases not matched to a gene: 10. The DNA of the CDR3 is TGTGCCAGCAGTCTAACTCACAGGGGCCCCGAGCAGTACTTC. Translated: CASSLTHRGPEQYF.

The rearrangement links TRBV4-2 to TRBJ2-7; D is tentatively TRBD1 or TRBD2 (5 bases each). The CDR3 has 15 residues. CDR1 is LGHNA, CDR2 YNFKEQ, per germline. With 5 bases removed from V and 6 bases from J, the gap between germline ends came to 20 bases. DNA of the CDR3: TGTGCCAGCAGCTTCCTTCCGGGGCCGAGTCGCGAGCAGTACTTC. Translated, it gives CASSFLPGPSREQYF.